These 11 T cell receptor beta chains were sequenced from one sample in a study of blood T cell repertoires in COVID-19. Clones were read by immunoSEQ multiplex PCR, and TCRdb kept only the in-frame ones, dropping some. The table has around 200,000 clones, 86% seen once. Source material: PBMCs or T cells enriched from blood (not recorded which). These receptors came from a woman aged 45-65 years in a cohort exposed to, infected with or recovered from COVID-19 (not recorded which).

The chain joins TRBV12-3 or TRBV12-4 to TRBJ1-5, with unresolved D. There are 12 residues in the CDR3. The V end was cut by 5 bases, the J end by 2 bases, with 4 bases between. The CDR3: CASSTGNQPQHF. The DNA for the CDR3 is TGTGCCAGCAGTACTGGCAATCAGCCCCAGCATTTT.

In DNA form, the CDR3 reads TGTGCCAGCCTTCAGGACAGGGGTAGTAACGAGCAGTACTTC. Amino acids: CASLQDRGSNEQYF. The chain joins TRBV2 to TRBJ2-7; 9 positions agree with TRBD1. The V gene end was trimmed by 8 bases and the J gene end by 5 bases; junction bases not matched to a gene: 10. CDR1 SNHLY and CDR2 FYNNEI come from the germline V gene. The CDR3 sequence is 14 residues long.

The J gene is TRBJ2-3, the V gene TRBV29-1, with D possibly matching TRBD2 (5 bases). Germline V gene data show CDR1 as SQVTM and CDR2 as ANQGSEA. The CDR3 runs 11 residues. With 1 base removed from V and 11 bases from J, the gap between germline ends came to 10 bases. This chain's CDR3 is CSVEVAGGQYF. CDR3 nucleotides: TGCAGCGTTGAAGTAGCCGGAGGGCAGTATTTT.

J is TRBJ2-1 and V is TRBV7-2, with D tentatively TRBD1 (5 bases). The V end lost 5 bases, the J end lost 7 bases, and 27 bases lay between the germline ends. CDR1 is SGHTA, CDR2 FQGNSA, per germline. This CDR3 contains 18 residues. The CDR3 nucleotides are TGTGCCAGCAGCGACCTACCCCCAGGGTCTGCCTTCGGGAATGAGCAGTTCTTC. Translation gives CASSDLPPGSAFGNEQFF. Full variable domain (remainder filled in from reference TRBV7-2 and TRBJ2-1): GAGVSQSPSNKVTEKGKDVELRCDPISGHTALYWYRQSLGQGLEFLIYFQGNSAPDKSGLPSDRFSAERTGGSVSTLTIQRTQQEDSAVYLCASSDLPPGSAFGNEQFFGPGTRLTVL.

The CDR3 DNA reads as TGTGCCAGTAGTGCGGACAGGAACACTGAAGCTTTCTTT. It translates to CASSADRNTEAFF. The V and J genes are TRBV19 and TRBJ1-1; D possibly corresponds to TRBD1 (6 bases). V lost 5 bases to trimming and J lost 1 base, with 8 bases between them. CDR1 and CDR2 from the germline V gene are LNHDA and SQIVND (reference sequence). This CDR3 has 13 amino acids.

The table lists this clone with many counts. The chain couples TRBV19 to TRBJ1-5, with a tentative D call TRBD1 (5 bases). This CDR3 contains 16 residues. Per germline, CDR1 LNHDA and CDR2 SQIVND (reference sequence). The V and J ends lost 6 bases and 0 bases respectively, with 15 bases between them. The CDR3 loop reads CASRGLGLDSNQPQHF. Here the CDR3 DNA reads TGTGCCAGTAGAGGCTTGGGACTCGATAGCAATCAGCCCCAGCATTTT. The full variable domain, its missing parts supplied by reference TRBV19 and TRBJ1-5, is DGGITQSPKYLFRKEGQNVTLSCEQNLNHDAMYWYRQDPGQGLRLIYYSQIVNDFQKGDIAEGYSVSREKKESFPLTVTSAQKNPTAFYLCASRGLGLDSNQPQHFGDGTRLSIL.

This chain links TRBV30 with TRBJ2-7; weak D call: TRBD1 (6 bases). Germline assignment: CDR1 GTSNPN and CDR2 SVGIG (reference sequence). The V and J ends lost 3 bases and 2 bases respectively, with 14 bases between them. The CDR3 has 14 amino acids. In nucleotides, the CDR3 is TGTGCCTGGAGCGTTCCGGGACACCCCTACGAGCAGTACTTC. This encodes CAWSVPGHPYEQYF.

With regard to this clone: One junction end does not reproduce the germline sequence, and a read error may be involved. The chain joins TRBV9 to TRBJ1-3, with 8 bases lining up with TRBD1. Germline CDR1 reads SGDLS; CDR2 reads YYNGEE. This CDR3 contains 16 residues. As DNA, the CDR3 is TGTGCCAGCAGCGGATCAGGGGGCAAACCTGGGAACACCATATATTTT. This translates into CASSGSGGKPGNTIYF.

The V call is TRBV6-6, the J call TRBJ2-2, with 7 bases matching TRBD1. Germline loops: CDR1 MNHNY, CDR2 SVGAGI (reference sequence). The CDR3 is 15 residues long. The J segment lost 6 bases and the V segment lost 6 bases, leaving 10 bases of the junction unmatched. The CDR3 DNA sequence: TGTGCCAGCAGCCTCGGGACAGAGCCCCCCGGGGAGCTGTTTTTT. It encodes CASSLGTEPPGELFF.

J is TRBJ2-7 and V is TRBV5-6; D is ambiguous. Germline CDR1 and CDR2: SGHDT and YYEEEE. The CDR3 covers 16 residues. V was shortened by 0 bases and J by 0 bases, with 13 bases between the two germline ends. The CDR3 sequence: CASSLALTTGSYEQYF. The CDR3 bases are TGTGCCAGCAGCTTGGCCCTAACGACGGGCTCCTACGAGCAGTACTTC.

V gene TRBV20-1 combines with J gene TRBJ2-5; 7 bases fit TRBD2. The CDR3 covers 14 residues. V lost 3 bases to trimming and J lost 5 bases; unmatched junction nucleotides: 9. CDR1 and CDR2 (germline): DFQATT, SNEGSKA (reference sequence). CDR3 region: CSASWGPGRETQYF. Here the CDR3 DNA reads TGCAGTGCTAGTTGGGGTCCCGGGAGGGAGACCCAGTACTTC.